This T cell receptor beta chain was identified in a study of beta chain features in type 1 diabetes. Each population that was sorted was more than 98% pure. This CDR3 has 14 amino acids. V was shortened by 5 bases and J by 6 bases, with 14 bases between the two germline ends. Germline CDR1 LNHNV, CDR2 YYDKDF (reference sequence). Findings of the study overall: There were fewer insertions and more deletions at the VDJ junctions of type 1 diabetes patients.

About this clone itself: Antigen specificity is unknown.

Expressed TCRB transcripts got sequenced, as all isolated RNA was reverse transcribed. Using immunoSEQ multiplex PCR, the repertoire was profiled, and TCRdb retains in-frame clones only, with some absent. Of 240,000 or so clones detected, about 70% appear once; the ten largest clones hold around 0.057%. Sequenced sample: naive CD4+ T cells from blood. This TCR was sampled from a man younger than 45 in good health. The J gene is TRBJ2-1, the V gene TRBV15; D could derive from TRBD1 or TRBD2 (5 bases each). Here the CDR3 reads CATSPGKGLNEQFF. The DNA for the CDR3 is TGTGCCACCAGCCCGGGGAAGGGGCTCAATGAGCAGTTCTTC.